The 25 T cell receptor beta chains below were found in one sample sequenced in a study of regulatory T cells in long-lasting Graves disease. The time point: newly diagnosed GD, antithyroid drugs for less than 3 months. Extracted RNA from PBMCs served as the source of the TCR library. In building TCR beta libraries, iRepertoire HTBI primers were used together with Arm-PCR of CDR3 regions. MiXCR, applied by TCRdb to the multiplex PCR reads, yields one record per CDR3 protein. Here the sample spans hundreds of thousands of distinct CDR3 sequences, 15% to 20% being singletons. The data were also submitted as part of a second study, on T cells in Graves' hyperthyroidism and ophthalmopathy.

The sample consisted of peripheral blood mononuclear cells (PBMCs), taken at new diagnosis, from a patient treated with antithyroid drugs. The receptors were sampled from a man aged 40-50 years with Graves disease.

This clonotype was counted ten times or more. The chain combines TRBV10-3 with TRBJ2-7, with a weak D call TRBD1 (5 bases). CDR3 length: 13 residues. Trimming removed 3 bases at V and 0 bases at J, with 6 bases between. From germline, CDR1 is ENHRY and CDR2 SYGVKD. Written as DNA, the CDR3 is TGTGCCATCAGTGACCAGGGCTCCTACGAGCAGTACTTC. Its protein product is CAISDQGSYEQYF.

This clonotype showed up many times. This rearrangement joins TRBV20-1 to TRBJ2-7; 10 bases are a match to TRBD1. Germline CDR1 and CDR2: DFQATT and SNEGSKA (reference sequence). This CDR3 contains 13 residues. V lost 7 bases, J lost 5 bases, and 8 bases stayed unmatched. CDR3 sequence reads: CSVPGQGFDEQYF. The DNA for the CDR3 is TGCAGTGTGCCGGGACAGGGGTTCGACGAGCAGTACTTC.

The chain combines TRBV30 with TRBJ2-3; D not certain. Per germline, CDR1 GTSNPN and CDR2 SVGIG (reference sequence). Trimming pared 3 bases from V and 2 bases from J, leaving 6 bases between. The CDR3 is made up of 12 amino acids. CDR3 DNA sequence: TGTGCCTGGAGCTACCTCACAGATACGCAGTATTTT. The encoded protein is CAWSYLTDTQYF.

A remark on this clonotype: This may come from a read error, since a much larger clone is one base off. This sequence joins TRBV4-2 and TRBJ1-1, with D possibly TRBD1 on 6 matching bases. V lost 0 bases, J lost 3 bases, and 8 bases lay in between. The germline V gene has CDR1 LGHNA and CDR2 YNFKEQ. This CDR3 comprises 14 residues. The CDR3 nucleotides are TGTGCCAGCAGCCAAGAAGGGGGGTACACTGAAGCTTTCTTT. Protein product: CASSQEGGYTEAFF.

This clonotype was seen at least ten times. The V gene is TRBV6-2 or TRBV6-3, the J gene TRBJ2-3, with D perhaps matching TRBD2 (6 bases). V was trimmed by 9 bases and J by 6 bases, leaving 22 bases between them. The CDR3 consists of 15 residues. The germline V gene encodes CDR1 MNHEY and CDR2 SVGEGT. Here the CDR3 reads CASKPGLALSDTQYF. CDR3 bases: TGTGCCAGTAAACCGGGACTCGCACTTTCGGATACGCAGTATTTT.

This clonotype was seen repeatedly, ten times or more. This chain uses TRBV6-2 or TRBV6-3 with TRBJ1-5; maybe TRBD1 (5 bases). V dropped 4 bases and J dropped 2 bases, with 12 bases sitting between them. CDR3 length equals 15 residues. CDR1 MNHEY and CDR2 SVGEGT come from the germline V gene. CDR3 region: CASSFDSQGNQPQHF. CDR3 sequence (DNA): TGTGCCAGCAGTTTCGACAGCCAAGGCAATCAGCCCCAGCATTTT.

The table lists this clonotype with a few counts. A single base separates this from a much larger clone, so it may be a read error. V is TRBV5-6 and J is TRBJ1-2; 7 bases agree with TRBD1. The CDR3 consists of 13 residues. Looked up from germline, CDR1 is SGHDT and CDR2 is YYEEEE. Here the CDR3 DNA reads TGTGCCAACAGCCGACAGGGATTTTATGGCTACACCTTC. Translated: CANSRQGFYGYTF.

This clonotype was seen at least ten times. This chain uses TRBV7-3 with TRBJ2-3, with unresolved D. This CDR3 region has 15 residues. Trimming took 0 bases from V and 5 from J, leaving 12 bases between them. Germline V gives CDR1 SGHTA, CDR2 FQGTGA. The CDR3 protein is CASSLTTLPKDTQYF. The DNA for the CDR3 is TGTGCCAGCAGCTTAACGACACTACCCAAAGATACGCAGTATTTT.

This clonotype was picked up many times. The chain joins TRBV6-9 to TRBJ1-3; D is ambiguous. CDR1 MNHGY and CDR2 SVAAGI come from the germline V gene. The length of the CDR3 is 16 residues. Trimming stripped 3 bases from V and 0 bases from J, with 12 bases between. The CDR3 is CASSYSRAVSGNTIYF. The CDR3 DNA is TGTGCCAGCAGTTACTCCCGAGCAGTCTCTGGAAACACCATATATTTT.

This clonotype appeared a few times. V is TRBV4-1 and J is TRBJ1-5; D uncertain. The CDR3 runs to 13 residues. V was trimmed by 0 bases and J by 3 bases, leaving 3 bases between them. Germline V lookup: CDR1 MGHRA, CDR2 YSYEKL. CDR3 in DNA: TGCGCCAGCAGCCAAGAAGCCAATCAGCCCCAGCATTTT. This gives the protein CASSQEANQPQHF.

This clonotype appeared a few times. This could be a read error, since a much larger clone is one nucleotide away. V usage is TRBV18 and J usage is TRBJ2-5; D is unresolved. CDR3 length equals 14 residues. Germline V CDR1 and CDR2: KGHSH, LQKENI. The CDR3 DNA follows: TGTGCCAGCTCACCTAACGGTTTACAAGAGATCCAGTACTTC. Protein sequence: CASSPNGLQEIQYF. Supplemented by reference TRBV18 and TRBJ2-5, the full variable domain reads NAGVMQNPRHLVRRRGQEARLRCSPMKGHSHVYWYRQLPEEGLKFMVYLQKENIIDESGMPKERFSAEFPKEGPSILRIQQVVRGDSAAYFCASSPNGLQEIQYFGPGTRLLVL.

The gene calls are TRBV5-1 and TRBJ2-1; 10 bases map to TRBD2. Germline CDR1 and CDR2: SGHRS and YFSETQ. The CDR3 has 15 residues. Trimming cost V 5 bases and J 7 bases; bases outside gene matches: 9. The CDR3 protein is CASSRVAGGANEQFF. For the CDR3, the DNA is TGCGCCAGCAGTCGCGTAGCGGGAGGCGCGAATGAGCAGTTCTTC.

This clonotype came up a few times. The chain combines TRBV29-1 with TRBJ2-6; no clear D. CDR3 length: 15 amino acids. Germline values: CDR1 SQVTM, CDR2 ANQGSEA. The V end was cut by 0 bases, the J end by 0 bases, with 6 bases between. CDR3 DNA: TGCAGCGTTGAAGATAACAACTCTGGGGCCAACGTCCTGACTTTC. It yields the protein CSVEDNNSGANVLTF.

There are many counts of this clonotype. The chain carries TRBV20-1 and TRBJ2-1; D gene ambiguous. The germline V gene encodes CDR1 DFQATT and CDR2 SNEGSKA (reference sequence). This CDR3 has 11 residues. Trimming took off 5 bases at V and 8 bases at J, with 10 bases between the two ends. For the CDR3, the DNA is TGCAGTGCTCGACCCACCGATGAGCAGTTCTTC. Amino acids: CSARPTDEQFF.

This clonotype was observed a handful of times. The chain couples TRBV7-9 to TRBJ1-2; no reliable D call. The CDR3 extends over 13 amino acids. CDR1 and CDR2 from the germline V gene are SEHNR and FQNEAQ (reference sequence). Between the trimmed V and J ends, which lost 2 bases and 3 bases, there was a span of 7 bases. The CDR3 sequence: CASSLRQDYGYTF. Written as DNA, the CDR3 is TGTGCCAGCAGCTTAAGGCAGGACTATGGCTACACCTTC.

The table lists this clonotype with many counts. J is TRBJ2-1 and V is TRBV2, with 15 positions matching TRBD2. This CDR3 has 19 residues. Germline CDR1 is SNHLY and CDR2 is FYNNEI. The ends lost 4 bases at V and 0 bases at J; junction bases unmatched: 7. CDR3 coding DNA: TGTGCCAGCAGTGGACGGACTAGCGGGGGGGGAAGCTCCTACAATGAGCAGTTCTTC. Its translation: CASSGRTSGGGSSYNEQFF.

This clonotype has a count of ten or more. The rearrangement uses TRBV11-2 and TRBJ2-7; D is perhaps TRBD2 (7 bases). CDR1 and CDR2 from the germline V gene are SGHAT and FQNNGV. V was trimmed by 1 base and J by 7 bases, leaving 17 bases between them. The CDR3 is 15 amino acids. The CDR3 here is CASSLGTGGLWEQYF. The CDR3 DNA reads as TGTGCCAGCAGCTTAGGGACGGGGGGCCTCTGGGAGCAGTACTTC.

Ten or more counts support this clonotype. This sequence joins TRBV15 and TRBJ1-1; D remains ambiguous. This CDR3 is built from 13 residues. CDR1 and CDR2 from the germline V gene are LNHNV and YYDKDF (reference sequence). V was cut by 0 bases and J by 5 bases, with 7 bases left in between. In nucleotides, the CDR3 is TGTGCCACCAGCAGAGATCGTAGGACTGAAGCTTTCTTT. It codes for CATSRDRRTEAFF.

A few counts support this clonotype. The rearrangement joins TRBV19 to TRBJ2-3; a weak D match, TRBD2 (6 bases). The CDR3 totals 16 residues. Trimming took off 10 bases at V and 4 bases at J, with 24 bases between the two ends. CDR1 is LNHDA and CDR2 is SQIVND in the germline V gene (reference sequence). The DNA for the CDR3 is TGTGCCACGAACGCTAAACATAGCGGCGGCCCAGATACGCAGTATTTT. Protein sequence: CATNAKHSGGPDTQYF.

This clonotype showed up many times. The chain joins TRBV6-2 or TRBV6-3 to TRBJ2-7; the match to TRBD2 covers 8 bases. Trimming at V came to 2 bases and at J to 5 bases, leaving 5 bases not matched to a gene. The CDR3 totals 14 residues. CDR1 is MNHEY, CDR2 SVGEGT, per germline. The CDR3 loop is CASSYVSGGHEQYF. The CDR3 DNA reads as TGTGCCAGCAGTTACGTTTCGGGAGGGCACGAGCAGTACTTC.

This clonotype was observed a handful of times. The V and J genes are TRBV20-1 and TRBJ2-3; 8 nucleotides match TRBD1. Germline V gene sequence: CDR1 DFQATT, CDR2 SNEGSKA (reference sequence). The CDR3 loop spans 16 amino acids. The trim removed 0 bases at V and 5 bases at J, leaving 10 bases unmatched. The CDR3, as DNA: TGCAGTGCTAGAGATTCAGGACAGGGAAGAAGAGATACGCAGTATTTT. Translated: CSARDSGQGRRDTQYF.

J is TRBJ1-3 and V is TRBV28, with D hard to call. Trimming removed 6 bases from V and 0 bases from J, with 15 bases in between. CDR1 is MDHEN, CDR2 SYDVKM, per germline. The length of the CDR3 is 16 residues. The CDR3 coding sequence is TGTGCCAGCAGAGCCTGGCCTTGGGACTCTGGAAACACCATATATTTT. This codes for CASRAWPWDSGNTIYF.

This clonotype occurred many times. This chain uses TRBV11-3 with TRBJ2-5; maybe TRBD1 (5 bases). Trimming took off 1 base at V and 1 base at J, with 13 bases between the two ends. The length of the CDR3 is 16 residues. The V gene's germline CDR1 is SGHNT and CDR2 YENEEA. DNA of the CDR3: TGTGCCAGCAGCTTAGCTTGGAGTCAGGGCCAAGAGACCCAGTACTTC. Translated: CASSLAWSQGQETQYF. Based on the CDR3 plus reference TRBV11-3 and TRBJ2-5, the full variable domain is EAGVVQSPRYKIIEKKQPVAFWCNPISGHNTLYWYLQNLGQGPELLIRYENEEAVDDSQLPKDRFSAERLKGVDSTLKIQPAELGDSAVYLCASSLAWSQGQETQYFGPGTRLLVL.

This chain links TRBV30 with TRBJ2-1; the match to TRBD1 covers 7 bases. CDR3 length: 11 residues. V lost 3 bases and J lost 9; bases outside the gene matches: 2. CDR1 GTSNPN and CDR2 SVGIG come from the germline V gene (reference sequence). CDR3 nucleotides: TGTGCCTGGAGCAGACAGGGTGAGCAGTTCTTC. Translating gives CAWSRQGEQFF. The whole variable domain, remainder taken from reference TRBV30 and TRBJ2-1, is SQTIHQWPATLVQPVGSPLSLECTVEGTSNPNLYWYRQAAGRGLQLLFYSVGIGQISSEVPQNLSASRPQDRQFILSSKKLLLSDSGFYLCAWSRQGEQFFGPGTRLTVL.

The CDR3 nucleotides are TGTGCTAGTGGTTTCCGGGACGCCCAAGAGACCCAGTACTTC. Translation gives CASGFRDAQETQYF. This sequence joins TRBV12-5 and TRBJ2-5, with D perhaps matching TRBD1 or TRBD2 (5 bases each). V lost 3 bases and J 1 base, leaving 9 bases between the germline ends. In germline, CDR1 is LGHNT, CDR2 FRNRAP. There are 14 residues in the CDR3. Drawing the rest from reference TRBV12-5 and TRBJ2-5, the complete variable domain is DARVTQTPRHKVTEMGQEVTMRCQPILGHNTVFWYRQTMMQGLELLAYFRNRAPLDDSGMPKDRFSAEMPDATLATLKIQPSEPRDSAVYFCASGFRDAQETQYFGPGTRLLVL.